This T cell receptor (beta chain) is drawn from a study of Graves' ophthalmopathy and Graves' hyperthyroidism. This CDR3 comprises 13 residues. Trimming took off 5 bases at V and 4 bases at J, with 9 bases between the two ends. Germline-derived CDR1 and CDR2 are MNHEY and SVGAGI. RNA served as the template for amplifying TCR beta CDR3 regions. RT-PCR with HTBI primers came first, then second-round multiplex PCR. TCRdb reanalysed the multiplex PCR reads using MiXCR and keeps one entry per CDR3 protein. The table lists approximately 540,000 distinct CDR3 sequences, 35% to 45% of them singletons, with 3.5% to 5% in the top ten.

The chain is built from TRBV6-5 and TRBJ1-5, with a tentative D call TRBD1 (5 bases). The sequence was collected from an adult man with Graves' hyperthyroidism. Sequenced material: peripheral blood or thyroid tissue (not recorded which). DNA for the CDR3: TGTGCCAGCAGTCAGGGATTTAATCAGCCCCAGCATTTT. The encoded protein is CASSQGFNQPQHF.